This record looks at one T cell receptor (beta chain) sequence and its context. The antigen is undetermined. This record comes from a study of CD8+ T cells in alopecia areata. Overall study results and limits: Resident alphabeta T-cell populations of normal skin are likewise subject to sequencing in scalp samples.

The ends lost 2 bases at V and 7 bases at J; junction bases unmatched: 8. Germline CDR1 is SEHNR and CDR2 is FQNEAQ (reference sequence). CDR3 length: 15 residues. Extracted RNA was reverse transcribed into cDNA, the sequencing template. The assay was immunoSEQ multiplex PCR, and TCRdb's table has in-frame clones only and misses some. The sample lists 90,000 to 150,000 clones, about half occurring once. Described treatment: oral pan-JAK inhibitor, 5-10 mg twice daily. The investigators collected lesional scalp punch biopsies and peripheral blood from alopecia areata patients. This TCR was recovered from a human donor with alopecia areata. V usage is TRBV7-9 and J usage is TRBJ2-7; 10 bases match TRBD2. Sequences were derived from CD4+ T cells sorted from blood, sampled at week 4, from a patient treated with tofacitinib. CDR3 amino acids: CASSLRASGSDEQYF. The CDR3 nucleotides are TGTGCCAGCAGCTTACGGGCTAGCGGGAGTGATGAGCAGTACTTC. Variable domain in full (rest from reference TRBV7-9 and TRBJ2-7): DTGVSQNPRHKITKRGQNVTFRCDPISEHNRLYWYRQTLGQGPEFLTYFQNEAQLEKSRLLSDRFSAERPKGSFSTLEIQRTEQGDSAMYLCASSLRASGSDEQYFGPGTRLTVT.